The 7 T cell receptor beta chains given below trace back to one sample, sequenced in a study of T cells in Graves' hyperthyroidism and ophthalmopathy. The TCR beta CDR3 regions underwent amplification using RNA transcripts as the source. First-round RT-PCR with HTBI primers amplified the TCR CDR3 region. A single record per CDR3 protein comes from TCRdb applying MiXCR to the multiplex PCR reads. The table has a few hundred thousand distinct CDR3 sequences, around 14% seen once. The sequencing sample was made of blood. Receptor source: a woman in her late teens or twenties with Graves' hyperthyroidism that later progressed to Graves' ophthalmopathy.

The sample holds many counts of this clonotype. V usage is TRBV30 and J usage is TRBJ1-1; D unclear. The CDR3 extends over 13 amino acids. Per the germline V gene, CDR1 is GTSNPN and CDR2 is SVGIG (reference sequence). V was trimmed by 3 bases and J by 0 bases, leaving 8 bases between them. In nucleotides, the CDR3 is TGTGCCTGGAGCGGCACAATGAACACTGAAGCTTTCTTT. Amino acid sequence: CAWSGTMNTEAFF.

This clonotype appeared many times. CDR3 DNA sequence: TGCGCCACCTTTGACCACCGTGGGACGGAGCAGTTCTTC. This translates into CATFDHRGTEQFF. The V and J genes are TRBV5-1 and TRBJ2-1; the D call may be TRBD1 or TRBD2 (5 bases each). V lost 9 bases and J lost 10, with 20 bases in between. The germline V gene has CDR1 SGHRS and CDR2 YFSETQ. CDR3 length equals 13 residues.

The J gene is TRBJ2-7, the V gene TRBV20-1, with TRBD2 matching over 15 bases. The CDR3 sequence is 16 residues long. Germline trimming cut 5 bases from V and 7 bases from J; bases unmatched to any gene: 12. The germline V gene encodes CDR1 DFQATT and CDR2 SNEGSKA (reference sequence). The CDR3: CSAQQGLAGGPGEQYF. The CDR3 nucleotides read TGCAGTGCTCAGCAGGGACTAGCGGGAGGTCCGGGAGAGCAGTACTTC.

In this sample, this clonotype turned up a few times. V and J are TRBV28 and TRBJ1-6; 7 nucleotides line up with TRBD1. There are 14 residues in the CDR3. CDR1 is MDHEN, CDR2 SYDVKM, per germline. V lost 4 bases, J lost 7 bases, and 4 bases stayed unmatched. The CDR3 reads CASSWGTENSPLHF. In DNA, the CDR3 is TGTGCCAGCAGTTGGGGGACAGAAAATTCACCCCTCCACTTT.

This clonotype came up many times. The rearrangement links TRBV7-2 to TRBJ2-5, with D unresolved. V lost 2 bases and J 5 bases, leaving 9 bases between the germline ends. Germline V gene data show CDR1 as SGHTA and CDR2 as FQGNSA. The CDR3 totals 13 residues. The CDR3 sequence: CASSLSVGETQYF. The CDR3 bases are TGTGCCAGCAGCTTATCTGTGGGGGAGACCCAGTACTTC.

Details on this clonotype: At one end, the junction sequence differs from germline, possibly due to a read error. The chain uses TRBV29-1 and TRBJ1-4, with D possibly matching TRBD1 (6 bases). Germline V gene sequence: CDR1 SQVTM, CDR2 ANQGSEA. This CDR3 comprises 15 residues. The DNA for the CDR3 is TGCAGCGTCAGAGGGACTTCCGAAGGGGGTGAAGAACTGTTTTTT. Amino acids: CSVRGTSEGGEELFF.

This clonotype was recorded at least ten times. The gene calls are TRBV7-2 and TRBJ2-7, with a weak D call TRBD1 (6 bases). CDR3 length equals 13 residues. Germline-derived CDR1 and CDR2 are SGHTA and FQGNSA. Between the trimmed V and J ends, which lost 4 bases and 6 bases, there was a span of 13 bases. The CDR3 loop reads CASSSGQFLEQYF. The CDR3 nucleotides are TGTGCCAGCAGCTCAGGACAGTTCCTCGAGCAGTACTTC.